The clone carrying this T cell receptor beta chain was seen just once. Its antigen is undetermined. This record comes from a study of regulatory T cells in long-lasting Graves disease. Construction of TCR beta libraries relied on iRepertoire HTBI primers and on Arm-PCR targeting CDR3 regions. TCRdb re-analysed the multiplex PCR reads in MiXCR, keeping a single row per CDR3 protein. The sample contains approximately 400,000 distinct CDR3 sequences, around 20% of which appear only once. Study-wide findings and caveats: Persistent patients had more shared public clonotypes (around 3,000) than new patients (about 920).

Indicated time point: persistent/refractory GD, antithyroid drugs over 5 years with positive TRAb. Extracted PBMC RNA gave rise to the TCR library. As a group, patients came from one endocrinology department in Xi'an, China. V was clipped by 5 bases and J by 4 bases; unmatched bases: 7. Per germline, CDR1 SGHTA and CDR2 FQGNSA. This CDR3 spans 15 amino acids. J is TRBJ2-7 and V is TRBV7-2; 11 bases map to TRBD2. The clonotype originates from a female donor with Graves disease. The material sequenced was peripheral blood mononuclear cells (PBMCs), taken when the disease was refractory, from a patient treated with antithyroid drugs. The CDR3 loop is CASSPIGTSGYEQYF. In DNA, the CDR3 is TGTGCCAGCAGCCCGATAGGGACTAGCGGATACGAGCAGTACTTC. Variable domain in full (rest from reference TRBV7-2 and TRBJ2-7): GAGVSQSPSNKVTEKGKDVELRCDPISGHTALYWYRQSLGQGLEFLIYFQGNSAPDKSGLPSDRFSAERTGGSVSTLTIQRTQQEDSAVYLCASSPIGTSGYEQYFGPGTRLTVT.